A selection of T cell receptor beta chains follows, all from one sample in a study of T cell responses to AZD1222 COVID-19 vaccine. Repertoires were generated with immunoSEQ multiplex PCR, while TCRdb's copy carries only in-frame clones and drops some. In the table there are 95,000 to 150,000 clones, about nine tenths of which are singletons. The sequencing here drew on peripheral blood, taken 28 days after the second AZD1222 dose. The receptors shown here come from an adult who received the AZD1222 COVID-19 vaccine. CDR3s leave out the opening cysteine and the closing phenylalanine or tryptophan.

TRBV6-6,ASSYSGVNTEAF
TRBV7-2,ASTVRLAGDNEQF
TRBV2,ASSATSQPQH
TRBV7-2,ASTLTGVNTEAF
TRBV6-6,ASSSQRALLF
TRBV4-1,ASSQRAILRTEAF
TRBV3-1/TRBV3-2,ASSHNQGQGYGYT
TRBV7-9,ASSRGFKEGYT
TRBV19,ASSGGPKGTEAF
TRBV7-9,ASSLAAGTGLNQPQH
TRBV19,ASSIQGLNTEAF
TRBV4-1,ASSQDTASGNTIY
TRBV28,ASRYRADTEAF
TRBV6-4,ASSDSGGVRNEQF
TRBV3-1/TRBV3-2,ASSHLGGEGYT
TRBV5-4,ASSLDPTPDTQY
TRBV2,ASTGETVPTDTQY
TRBV2,ASSEKTGSSTEAF
TRBV7-9,ASSLAGTGTSYGYT
TRBV6-6,ASGGIGVIGQPQH
TRBV28,ASSPVGRPQQPQH
TRBV3-1/TRBV3-2,ASSQVTAAYEQY
TRBV7-9,ASSMDGSYEQY
TRBV28,ASSKVGGAYEQY
TRBV25-1,ASSSRGVGSPLH
TRBV4-2,ASRKSGRDDYEQY
TRBV2,ASNGLAGKVYEQY
TRBV6-5,ASQGTRFVYGYT
TRBV21-1,ASSKEWRGDTDTQY
TRBV4-2,ASGGAGGLRNEQF
TRBV16,ASSQSGRDDEKLF
TRBV18,ASSPPRGHTDTQY
TRBV3-1/TRBV3-2,ASSQAVSYNEQF
TRBV11-2,ASSLLNRDYGYT
TRBV7-2,ASSLAGETQY
TRBV15,ATSRDPTGTGSDHGYT
TRBV12-3/TRBV12-4,ASSSTGGDGYT
TRBV6-4,ATRAGGNYGYT
TRBV28,ASSFLRLAALYEQY
TRBV5-8,ASRRGVNTEAF
TRBV20-1,SASPDRGNYEQY
TRBV28,ASSLSGRLAGVADTQY
TRBV12-5,ASGLSGQVERNTEAF
TRBV6-5,ASNPRVAADTQY
TRBV7-6,ASSLRTSDYNEQF
TRBV4-2,ASSQEGPGILANEKLF
TRBV24-1,ATSDSGGGSNQPQH
TRBV5-6,ASSFHKGAHSNQPQH
TRBV19,ASSNRQRTEAF
TRBV28,ASRAQALGEKLF
TRBV7-2,ASSLAPTGSNTGELF
TRBV18,ASSSRTGSLQETQY
TRBV3-1/TRBV3-2,ASSSSSGSPNEQF
TRBV18,ASSGRALNTGELF